This T cell receptor (beta chain) is from a study of early T cells in non-severe SARS-CoV-2 infection. General study results and limits: CD4 and private specificities were missed by VDJdb matching, which favored anti-spike CD8 responses.

This CDR3 spans 15 amino acids. Trimming cost V 3 bases and J 1 base; bases outside gene matches: 4. Germline lookup yields CDR1 KGHSH and CDR2 LQKENI. This clonotype was seen repeatedly, ten times or more. Its specificity is not known. Researchers tagged individual cDNA molecules with unique molecular identifiers. Each CDR3 protein gets one entry after TCRdb re-called the 5' RACE reads with MiXCR. The sample yields roughly 100,000 distinct CDR3 sequences, roughly an eighth seen once. This chain connects TRBV18 to TRBJ1-1; 8 bases agree with TRBD1. The TCR originated in an adult who was a healthcare worker with PCR-confirmed SARS-CoV-2 infection or an uninfected control (not recorded which). The specimen sequenced was whole blood. In DNA form, the CDR3 reads TGTGCCAGCTCACCCGGACAGGGTAAGAACACTGAAGCTTTCTTT. Translation: CASSPGQGKNTEAFF. The complete variable domain, with remaining parts taken from reference TRBV18 and TRBJ1-1, reads NAGVMQNPRHLVRRRGQEARLRCSPMKGHSHVYWYRQLPEEGLKFMVYLQKENIIDESGMPKERFSAEFPKEGPSILRIQQVVRGDSAAYFCASSPGQGKNTEAFFGQGTRLTVV.